This T cell receptor beta chain was identified in a study of memory CD4+ T cells and cytomegalovirus serostatus. Study-level background: Healthy Belgian adult donors included several CMV-positive and about two dozen CMV-negative people.

This clone was recorded a few times. Its specificity is not known. As handled by the study authors: After removing out-of-frame reads, over 2 million distinct TCRbeta sequences remained. Using immunoSEQ multiplex PCR, the repertoire was profiled, and TCRdb retains in-frame clones only, with some absent. V and J calls and clone size follow that table, whereas D and trimming were derived from the DNA. The sample includes some 47,000 clones, around 82% of them seen just once. Trimming took 3 bases from V and 3 from J; bases not matched to a gene: 4. CDR1 and CDR2 from the germline V gene are LNHDA and SQIVND (reference sequence). This CDR3 has 14 residues. Whole-study results and caveats: Repertoires predicted CMV serostatus with median bootstrapped AUC of approximately 0.94.

The sort gate was single viable CD3+CD4+CD8-CD45RO+ cells for memory CD4+ T cells. Serostatus was set by detecting CMV pp150, pp28, p38, p52 IgG. J is TRBJ1-2 and V is TRBV19; 7 bases are a match to TRBD1. The source of this sequence is an adult in good health and CMV-seronegative. The sequenced sample was memory CD4+ T cells from blood. The CDR3 here is CASSMPGTDYGYTF. The CDR3 DNA sequence: TGTGCCAGTAGTATGCCTGGGACAGACTATGGCTACACCTTC.